These 22 T cell receptor beta chains came from one sample sequenced in a study of shared clonotypes between healthy human individuals. Profiling relied on immunoSEQ multiplex PCR, and the TCRdb table lists in-frame clones only, not all of them. This table holds a few million clones, 85% to 95% found once. Sequences were obtained from naive CD4+ T cells from PBMCs. Specified subset: CD45RA+ positively selected. These TCRs come from a young man in good health. Some clones in this sample may be carry-over from other donors' samples.

The chain couples TRBV9 to TRBJ2-7; D is undetermined. This CDR3 region has 14 residues. CDR1 and CDR2 (germline): SGDLS, YYNGEE. Deletions cut 0 bases from V and 2 bases from J, with 9 bases between. The CDR3 reads CASSVGVSTYEQYF. The CDR3 nucleotides are TGTGCCAGCAGCGTAGGCGTCAGCACCTACGAGCAGTACTTC.

V and J are TRBV7-2 and TRBJ2-7, with D possibly TRBD2 on 7 matching bases. Deletions cut 5 bases from V and 2 bases from J, with 13 bases between. The CDR3 extends over 14 amino acids. Germline lookup yields CDR1 SGHTA and CDR2 FQGNSA. The CDR3 region has the DNA TGTGCCAGCAGCCGAGGGGGGGGGCCCTACGAGCAGTACTTC. It encodes CASSRGGGPYEQYF.

V gene TRBV6-1 combines with J gene TRBJ1-4; a possible D gene is TRBD1 (5 bases). In germline, CDR1 is MNHNS, CDR2 SASEGT. The CDR3 is 12 residues long. V lost 0 bases and J lost 15, with 11 bases in between. CDR3 sequence: CASSEAGVVLFF. The CDR3 DNA is TGTGCCAGCAGTGAAGCGGGGGTAGTATTGTTTTTT.

This chain connects TRBV7-2 to TRBJ1-2, with 7 bases matching TRBD1. CDR1 is SGHTA and CDR2 is FQGNSA in the germline V gene. This CDR3 spans 14 amino acids. Unmatched junction bases numbered 8, after V lost 6 bases and J lost 4 bases. CDR3 nucleotides: TGTGCCAGCAGAAAAACAGGGGCGGGCTATGGCTACACCTTC. This translates into CASRKTGAGYGYTF.

V is TRBV19 and J is TRBJ2-2; perhaps TRBD1 as D (5 bases). CDR3 size: 14 residues. Trimming cost V 5 bases and J 3 bases, with 10 bases left between them. Per the germline V gene, CDR1 is LNHDA and CDR2 is SQIVND (reference sequence). As DNA, the CDR3 is TGTGCCAGTAGTTCAGGGCGAGACACCGGGGAGCTGTTTTTT. It codes for CASSSGRDTGELFF.

The chain joins TRBV7-2 to TRBJ2-1; 11 bases align to TRBD2. This CDR3 contains 14 residues. With 5 bases clipped from V and 8 bases from J, the junction kept 5 bases outside the gene matches. CDR1 is SGHTA, CDR2 FQGNSA, per germline. The CDR3 bases are TGTGCCAGCAGCACAACTAGCGGGAGTTATGAGCAGTTCTTC. It specifies CASSTTSGSYEQFF.

This chain links TRBV21-1 with TRBJ1-4. TRBV21-1 is a recognized pseudogene. The CDR3 consists of 14 residues. DNA for the CDR3: TGTGCCAGCAAGTCCGCGCGGGGGAAAGAAAAACTGTTTTTT. Translation gives CASKSARGKEKLFF.

This sequence joins TRBV19 and TRBJ1-2; D may be TRBD1 (6 bases). The CDR3 has 15 residues. Trimming removed 3 bases at V and 3 bases at J, with 14 bases between. Germline V lookup: CDR1 LNHDA, CDR2 SQIVND (reference sequence). CDR3 sequence (DNA): TGTGCCAGTAGTATCTGGCGGACAGAAGACTATGGCTACACCTTC. Amino acids: CASSIWRTEDYGYTF.

A note on this clone: The sample carries other DNA sequences with the same CDR3. This chain joins TRBV4-1 and TRBJ1-5; the D is unclear. V lost 0 bases and J lost 2, with 5 bases in between. The CDR3 length is 14 residues. The germline V gene has CDR1 MGHRA and CDR2 YSYEKL. The CDR3 DNA reads TGCGCCAGCAGCCAAGAAGGCGGCAATCAGCCCCAGCATTTT. It codes for CASSQEGGNQPQHF.

The J gene is TRBJ2-1, the V gene TRBV6-1; the match to TRBD2 covers 9 bases. Looked up from germline, CDR1 is MNHNS and CDR2 is SASEGT. This CDR3 spans 17 amino acids. The V and J ends lost 4 bases and 4 bases, in that order; junction bases with no gene match: 11. The CDR3 spells CASSGRRVAGVYNEQFF. In nucleotides, the CDR3 is TGTGCCAGCAGTGGCCGGAGGGTAGCGGGGGTGTACAATGAGCAGTTCTTC.

V usage is TRBV19 and J usage is TRBJ1-1; D unresolved. The CDR3 length is 12 residues. Trimming left V 5 bases short and J 0 bases short, with 4 bases between. Germline V gene sequence: CDR1 LNHDA, CDR2 SQIVND (reference sequence). CDR3 in DNA: TGTGCCAGTAGTGGAATGAACACTGAAGCTTTCTTT. This translates into CASSGMNTEAFF.

The chain joins TRBV4-3 to TRBJ2-4, with TRBD2 matching 11 bases. Trimming cost V 0 bases and J 6 bases; bases outside gene matches: 7. The CDR3 loop spans 17 amino acids. Per germline, CDR1 LGHNA and CDR2 YSLEER. In DNA, the CDR3 is TGCGCCAGCAGCCAAGATAGGTCTAGCGGGAGGTTAAACATTCAGTACTTC. Translated, it gives CASSQDRSSGRLNIQYF.

This chain links TRBV28 with TRBJ1-1; 7 bases are a match to TRBD1. From germline, CDR1 is MDHEN and CDR2 SYDVKM. V trimming: 1 base; J trimming: 6 bases; junction bases outside the gene matches: 8. CDR3 length: 15 residues. CDR3 residues: CASSLLEGALAEAFF. The CDR3 DNA follows: TGTGCCAGCAGTTTATTAGAGGGGGCGCTTGCTGAAGCTTTCTTT.

This clone was seen once. This sequence joins TRBV5-1 and TRBJ1-1, with TRBD1 identical over 8 bases. The CDR3 length is 15 residues. Germline CDR1 is SGHRS and CDR2 is YFSETQ. The V segment lost 2 bases and the J segment 3 bases; nucleotides outside the gene matches: 6. The DNA of the CDR3 is TGCGCCAGCAGCTTCGGCCTGACAGGGGACACTGAAGCTTTCTTT. Its translation: CASSFGLTGDTEAFF.

Details on this clone: The sample holds other DNA sequences that translate to the same CDR3. The CDR3 nucleotides read TGTGCCAGCAGCTTGGGGGTATCGGGAAACACCATATATTTT. Its protein is CASSLGVSGNTIYF. The rearrangement joins TRBV7-3 to TRBJ1-3; a weak D match, TRBD1 (5 bases). Trimming stripped 3 bases from V and 4 bases from J, with 10 bases between. Per germline, CDR1 SGHTA and CDR2 FQGTGA. The CDR3 has 14 residues. The full variable domain, its missing parts supplied by reference TRBV7-3 and TRBJ1-3, is GAGVSQTPSNKVTEKGKYVELRCDPISGHTALYWYRQSLGQGPEFLIYFQGTGAADDSGLPNDRFFAVRPEGSVSTLKIQRTERGDSAVYLCASSLGVSGNTIYFGEGSWLTVV.

The gene calls are TRBV5-1 and TRBJ2-5, with 8 bases identical to TRBD2. The assigned J gene may be wrong: the sequence end matches TRBJ2-7 better. The CDR3 has 14 residues. Per germline, CDR1 SGHRS and CDR2 YFSETQ. The CDR3 DNA sequence: TGCGCCAGCAGCTTAGCGGGAGACGCCTACGAGCAGTACTTC. It codes for CASSLAGDAYEQYF.

V usage is TRBV27 and J usage is TRBJ2-7; 8 bases align to TRBD1. CDR3 size: 15 residues. J gave up 3 bases and V 1 base, and 5 bases lay outside the gene matches. Germline CDR1 reads MNHEY; CDR2 reads SMNVEV (reference sequence). The CDR3 loop is CASSLFGTGYYEQYF. The CDR3 DNA is TGTGCCAGCAGTTTATTCGGGACAGGTTACTACGAGCAGTACTTC.

The chain uses TRBV19 and TRBJ2-7; D possibly corresponds to TRBD2 (6 bases). The germline gives CDR1 LNHDA, CDR2 SQIVND (reference sequence). The V and J ends lost 6 bases and 2 bases respectively, with 17 bases between them. This CDR3 has 15 residues. The CDR3 here is CASRMASGRTYEQYF. As DNA, the CDR3 is TGTGCCAGTAGAATGGCGAGCGGGCGTACCTACGAGCAGTACTTC.

In this sample, this clone turned up once. At one end, the junction sequence differs from germline, possibly due to a read error. The gene calls are TRBV4-2 and TRBJ1-1; D call uncertain. The CDR3 runs to 14 residues. CDR1 is LGHNA and CDR2 is YNFKEQ in the germline V gene. CDR3 DNA: TGTGCCAGCAGTCCCCGGCCAGCGAACACTGGAGCTTTCTTT. Amino acids: CASSPRPANTGAFF.

The chain recombines TRBV27 with TRBJ1-2, with TRBD1 matching 7 bases. The J segment lost 5 bases and the V segment lost 6 bases, leaving 6 bases of the junction unmatched. The CDR3 is made up of 13 amino acids. Germline V CDR1 and CDR2: MNHEY, SMNVEV (reference sequence). The DNA of the CDR3 is TGTGCCAGCAGCTCCAGGGGGAGGTATGGCTACACCTTC. Translating it yields CASSSRGRYGYTF.

The rearrangement joins TRBV18 to TRBJ2-7; D unclear. Trimming removed 5 bases from V and 2 bases from J, with 10 bases in between. CDR3 length: 13 residues. Germline V gene sequence: CDR1 KGHSH, CDR2 LQKENI. The CDR3 reads CASSAPRTYEQYF. The CDR3 DNA sequence: TGTGCCAGCTCAGCTCCTAGGACCTACGAGCAGTACTTC. Complete variable domain (other parts from reference TRBV18 and TRBJ2-7): NAGVMQNPRHLVRRRGQEARLRCSPMKGHSHVYWYRQLPEEGLKFMVYLQKENIIDESGMPKERFSAEFPKEGPSILRIQQVVRGDSAAYFCASSAPRTYEQYFGPGTRLTVT.

The chain recombines TRBV13 with TRBJ2-5; D is ambiguous. Trimming removed 3 bases from V and 4 bases from J, with 9 bases in between. CDR1 PRHDT and CDR2 FYEKMQ come from the germline V gene (reference sequence). The CDR3 extends over 13 amino acids. The CDR3 loop is CASSFPGGETQYF. DNA for the CDR3: TGTGCCAGCAGCTTCCCGGGTGGAGAGACCCAGTACTTC.